This T cell receptor (beta chain) came from a study of blood T cell repertoires in COVID-19. Overall study context: Acute-phase and convalescent COVID-19 samples originated in the United States, Italy and Spain. T cells, B-cell-depleted T cells, or PBMCs provided the cDNA or gDNA that served as material.

Germline V CDR1 and CDR2: KGHSH, LQKENI. V shed 5 bases and J shed 4 bases, with 11 bases lying between them. CDR3 length equals 13 residues. Profiling relied on immunoSEQ multiplex PCR, and the TCRdb table lists in-frame clones only, not all of them. The sample lists some 250,000 clones; roughly 91% were seen once. Participant-given clinical history determined each cohort assignment. The clonotype originates from a woman under 40 with acute COVID-19. Input material: PBMCs or T cells enriched from blood (not recorded which). The V gene is TRBV18, the J gene TRBJ1-2; D unresolved. CDR3 loop: CASSREEGYGYTF. The CDR3 coding sequence is TGTGCCAGCTCAAGGGAAGAGGGCTATGGCTACACCTTC.